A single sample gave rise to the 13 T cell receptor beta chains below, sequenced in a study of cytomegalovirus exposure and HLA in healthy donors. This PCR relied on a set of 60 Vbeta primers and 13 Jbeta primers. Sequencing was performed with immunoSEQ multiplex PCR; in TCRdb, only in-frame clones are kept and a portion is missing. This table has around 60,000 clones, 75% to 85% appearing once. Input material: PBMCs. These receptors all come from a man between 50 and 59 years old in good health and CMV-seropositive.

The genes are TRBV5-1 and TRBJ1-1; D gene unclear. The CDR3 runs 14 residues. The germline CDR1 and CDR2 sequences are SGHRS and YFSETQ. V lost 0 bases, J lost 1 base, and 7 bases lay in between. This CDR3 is CASSLEVRNTEAFF. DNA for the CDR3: TGCGCCAGCAGCTTGGAAGTCAGGAACACTGAAGCTTTCTTT.

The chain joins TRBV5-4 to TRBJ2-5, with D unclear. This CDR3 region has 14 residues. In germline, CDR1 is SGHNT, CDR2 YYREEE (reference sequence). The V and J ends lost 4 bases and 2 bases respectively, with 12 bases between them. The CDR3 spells CASSAGSKQETQYF. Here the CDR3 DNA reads TGTGCCAGCAGCGCAGGATCGAAGCAAGAGACCCAGTACTTC.

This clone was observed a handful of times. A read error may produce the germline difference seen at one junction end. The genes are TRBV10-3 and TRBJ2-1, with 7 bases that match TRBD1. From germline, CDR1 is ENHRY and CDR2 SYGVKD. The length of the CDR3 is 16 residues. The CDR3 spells CAISDADRDPYNAQFF. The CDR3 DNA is TGTGCCATCAGTGACGCCGACAGGGACCCCTACAATGCGCAGTTCTTC.

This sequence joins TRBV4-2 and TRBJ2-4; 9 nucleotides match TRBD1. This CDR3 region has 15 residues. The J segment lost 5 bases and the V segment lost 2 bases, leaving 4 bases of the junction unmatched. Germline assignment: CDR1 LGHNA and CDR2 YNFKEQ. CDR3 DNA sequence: TGTGCCAGCAGCCAACTACAGGGGGCCCAAAACATTCAGTACTTC. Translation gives CASSQLQGAQNIQYF.

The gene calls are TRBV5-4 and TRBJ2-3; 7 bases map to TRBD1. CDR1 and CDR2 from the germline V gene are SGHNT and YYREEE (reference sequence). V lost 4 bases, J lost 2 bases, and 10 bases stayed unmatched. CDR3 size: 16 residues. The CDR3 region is CASSLTGQLDTDTQYF. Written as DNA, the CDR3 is TGTGCCAGCAGCCTAACGGGACAGTTGGACACAGATACGCAGTATTTT.

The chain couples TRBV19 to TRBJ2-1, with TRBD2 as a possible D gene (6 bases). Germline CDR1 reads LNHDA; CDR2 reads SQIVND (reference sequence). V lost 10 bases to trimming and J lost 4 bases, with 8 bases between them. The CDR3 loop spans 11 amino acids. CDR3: CATDYYNEQFF. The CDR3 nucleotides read TGTGCCACGGACTATTACAATGAGCAGTTCTTC.

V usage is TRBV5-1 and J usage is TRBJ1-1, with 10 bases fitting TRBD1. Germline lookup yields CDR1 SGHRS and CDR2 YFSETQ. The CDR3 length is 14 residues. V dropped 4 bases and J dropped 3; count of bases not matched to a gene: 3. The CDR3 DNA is TGCGCCAGCAGCCGGGACAGGGGTGACACTGAAGCTTTCTTT. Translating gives CASSRDRGDTEAFF. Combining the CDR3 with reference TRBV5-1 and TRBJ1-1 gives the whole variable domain KAGVTQTPRYLIKTRGQQVTLSCSPISGHRSVSWYQQTPGQGLQFLFEYFSETQRNKGNFPGRFSGRQFSNSRSEMNVSTLELGDSALYLCASSRDRGDTEAFFGQGTRLTVV.

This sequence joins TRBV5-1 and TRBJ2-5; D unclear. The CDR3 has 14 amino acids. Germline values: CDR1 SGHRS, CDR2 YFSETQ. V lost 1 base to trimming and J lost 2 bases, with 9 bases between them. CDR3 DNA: TGCGCCAGCAGCTTGACAGTCCCGCAAGAGACCCAGTACTTC. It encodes CASSLTVPQETQYF. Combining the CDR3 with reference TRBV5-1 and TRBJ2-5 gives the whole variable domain KAGVTQTPRYLIKTRGQQVTLSCSPISGHRSVSWYQQTPGQGLQFLFEYFSETQRNKGNFPGRFSGRQFSNSRSEMNVSTLELGDSALYLCASSLTVPQETQYFGPGTRLLVL.

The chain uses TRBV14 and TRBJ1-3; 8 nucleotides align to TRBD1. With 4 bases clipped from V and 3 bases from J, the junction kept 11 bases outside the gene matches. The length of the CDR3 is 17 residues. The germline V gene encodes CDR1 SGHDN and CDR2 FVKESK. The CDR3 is CASSLTRTGSGGNTIYF. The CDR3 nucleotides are TGTGCCAGCAGCCTGACCCGGACAGGGTCCGGTGGAAACACCATATATTTT.

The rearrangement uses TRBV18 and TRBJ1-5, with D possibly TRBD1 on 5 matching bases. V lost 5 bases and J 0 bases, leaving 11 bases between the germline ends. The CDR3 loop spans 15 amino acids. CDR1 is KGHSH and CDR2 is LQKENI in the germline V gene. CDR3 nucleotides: TGTGCCAGCTCATTAGGACACCATAGCAATCAGCCCCAGCATTTT. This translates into CASSLGHHSNQPQHF.

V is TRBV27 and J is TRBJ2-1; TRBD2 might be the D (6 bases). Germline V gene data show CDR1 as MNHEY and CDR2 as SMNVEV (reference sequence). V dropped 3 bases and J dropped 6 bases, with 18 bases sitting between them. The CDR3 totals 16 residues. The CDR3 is CASSFASRRVRNEQFF. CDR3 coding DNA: TGTGCCAGCAGTTTCGCTAGCAGGAGGGTGCGCAATGAGCAGTTCTTC.

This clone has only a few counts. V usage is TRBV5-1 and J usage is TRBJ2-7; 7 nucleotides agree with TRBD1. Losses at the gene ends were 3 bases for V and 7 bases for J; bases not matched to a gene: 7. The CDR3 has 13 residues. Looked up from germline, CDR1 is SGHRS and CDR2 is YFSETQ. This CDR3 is CASSSGQPGEQYF. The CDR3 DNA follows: TGCGCCAGCAGCTCGGGACAGCCTGGGGAGCAGTACTTC.

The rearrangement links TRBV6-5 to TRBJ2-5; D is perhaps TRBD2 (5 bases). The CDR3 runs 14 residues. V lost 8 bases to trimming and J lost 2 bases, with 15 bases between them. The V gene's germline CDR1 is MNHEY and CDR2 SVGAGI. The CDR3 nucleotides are TGTGCCAGCGGGTTGCCGGGATTTCAAGAGACCCAGTACTTC. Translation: CASGLPGFQETQYF.